The rows below give T cell receptor beta chains drawn from one sample of a study of T cells in Graves' hyperthyroidism and ophthalmopathy. TCRdb passed the multiplex PCR reads through MiXCR, listing each CDR3 protein once. The sample yields 300,000 to 400,000 distinct CDR3 sequences, 11% to 15% seen once. Sequenced: blood. These receptors all stem from a woman aged 55-69 years with Graves' hyperthyroidism. CDR3s include the opening cysteine and the closing phenylalanine or tryptophan. Rows give clone size only sometimes, using once, few, many, or a class for an expanded clone.

j_call clone_size v_call cdr3_aa
TRBJ1-4 few TRBV28 CASSSGQTNEKLFF
TRBJ2-3 NA TRBV24-1 CATSDWGRWSPDTQYF
TRBJ2-1 NA TRBV19 CASSSGETYNEQFF
TRBJ1-5 few TRBV29-1 CSATDGIEPQHF
TRBJ2-1 NA TRBV19 CASSIGAGAHNEQSF
TRBJ2-2 many TRBV20-1 CSARARANTGELFF
TRBJ2-3 many TRBV3-1 CASSQDRQSTDTQYF
TRBJ1-3 NA TRBV6-1 CASSLHRDYDGNTIYF
TRBJ2-5 many TRBV4-1 CASSSDAAGETQYF
TRBJ2-1 many TRBV3-1 CASSQDLASGLHSYNEQFF
TRBJ2-3 few TRBV9 CASSPSSGAPDTQYF
TRBJ1-1 many TRBV6-1 CASSGGGWNTEAFF
TRBJ1-2 many TRBV28 CASGRTGNYGYTF
TRBJ1-2 many TRBV19 CASRDRSGIGYGYTF
TRBJ2-5 few TRBV5-1 CASSSLTSGSKETQYF
TRBJ2-1 few TRBV6-2/TRBV6-3 CASKDSYNEQFF
TRBJ2-1 few TRBV27 CASSRPGQGAHEQFF
TRBJ2-7 many TRBV12-3/TRBV12-4 CASSYDGPYEQYF
TRBJ2-1 NA TRBV10-2 CASSESRGLYNEQFF
TRBJ2-3 many TRBV10-1 CASSDPGVGTDTQYF
TRBJ1-5 NA TRBV27 CASSRTVNSNQPQHF
TRBJ2-3 many TRBV11-3 CASSLISDTQYF
TRBJ1-2 NA TRBV12-3/TRBV12-4 CASSLTGRGYTF
TRBJ2-7 few TRBV6-1 CASSRSDGQDEQYF
TRBJ2-2 NA TRBV5-1 CASGLGRSTNTGELFF
TRBJ2-7 many TRBV10-3 CAINKGMGYEQYF
TRBJ2-1 few TRBV6-1 CASTDGTSNNEQFF
TRBJ1-4 NA TRBV29-1 CSAGQESEKLFF
TRBJ1-1 many TRBV5-5 CASRHRGSVETEAFF
TRBJ2-3 many TRBV12-3/TRBV12-4 CASSLGQGFDTQYF
TRBJ2-7 many TRBV20-1 CSALGPDGYEQYF
TRBJ2-7 many TRBV28 CASSSTGTGGFYEQYF
TRBJ1-1 once TRBV2 CASHRDRGETEAFF
TRBJ2-7 many TRBV30 CAWRAQGRASGEQYF
TRBJ2-1 NA TRBV9 CASSVASGEYNEQFF
TRBJ2-7 many TRBV7-8 CASSPHVSSYEQYF
TRBJ1-2 many TRBV12-3/TRBV12-4 CASSIRQETYGYTF
TRBJ2-1 few TRBV11-2 CASSIRSGSIFNEQFF
TRBJ2-1 many TRBV27 CASSLPGTAYNEQFF
TRBJ2-3 few TRBV4-2 CASSQDPAADTQYF
TRBJ2-1 few TRBV5-1 CASSELNLDRAPSSNNEQFF
TRBJ1-2 many TRBV15 CATSIPGSYGYTF
TRBJ1-1 few TRBV29-1 CSAPGSNTEAFF
TRBJ2-5 many TRBV3-1 CASSQSRDQAQYF
TRBJ2-7 many TRBV2 CASRSSDRGHEQYF
TRBJ1-2 many TRBV20-1 CSAHRGTGPAGGYTF
TRBJ2-7 NA TRBV29-1 CSVDIHPGLVVFSAVGEQYF
TRBJ2-7 few TRBV11-2 CASSSPNKGGGNEQYF
TRBJ2-3 NA TRBV28 CASSLVGSSTDTQYF
TRBJ1-5 few TRBV28 CASSEVTGPNQPQHF
TRBJ1-2 few TRBV6-9 CASSYDQGLGYTF
TRBJ2-1 NA TRBV5-6 CASAGGQYNEQFF
TRBJ1-2 many TRBV19 CASSIGLRQEGGYTF
TRBJ2-7 many TRBV11-2 CASSLVGQGYEQYF
TRBJ2-5 few TRBV5-1 CASSLGVQTQYF
TRBJ1-3 few TRBV18 CASSAGTGNTGNTIYF
TRBJ1-2 many TRBV28 CASSPGQGASYGYTF
TRBJ1-5 many TRBV6-1 CASSDPGLGQPQHF
TRBJ2-3 once TRBV27 CASRQAVGGTGGIDMQYF
TRBJ2-5 many TRBV11-2 CASSPRRGSGIQETQYF